This record concerns one T cell receptor beta chain sequence. This clone's antigen is unknown. No base quality values were provided; no much bigger clone lies one nucleotide off. These data come from a study of beta chain features in type 1 diabetes (dated by TCRdb to 2017 to 2018). Study-level background: No differences in mean age, gender distribution, total cell number or subset yield were found between patients and healthy donors. A total of 90 million to 130 million sorted cells were examined across all samples, and a strong correlation was observed between cell number per subset and RNA yield. The study compared the TCRB repertoires of sorted circulating CD4+ T cell subsets in recently diagnosed type 1 diabetes patients with those in matched healthy donors. Regulatory and stem cell-like memory subsets were isolated from only 8 patients and about eight healthy donors, whereas naive and central memory subsets came from all 28 donors. Study-wide findings and limitations: Naive, central memory and regulatory TCRB repertoires appeared more similar among patients than among healthy donors. Fewer insertions and more nucleotide deletions at VDJ recombination sites were observed in patients with type 1 diabetes, implying thymic rearrangement abnormalities. Type 1 diabetes patients showed a moderate but significant shortening of TCRB CDR3 length in all four CD4+ subsets. Only small numbers of individuals were included in the HLA sub-analyses, which left unresolved whether HLA type had any influence on TCRB rearrangement. Sequencing cDNA rather than genomic DNA could over-represent highly expressing activated cells, although activation and CD3 levels did not differ between groups. Shorter templates might be favored by PCR, yet because patient and control samples were amplified and corrected together, any such skew would affect both groups equally.

The entire amount of isolated RNA was reverse transcribed using the High Capacity cDNA Reverse Transcription Kit, so the sequenced TCRB transcripts were expressed ones. Deep immunoSEQ sequencing was performed on naive, central memory and regulatory T cell samples, with an average of roughly 3.6 million total reads per sample. Sorted cells were lysed in RLT buffer and RNA was extracted with DNase-treated RNeasy Micro or Mini kits, depending on cell number. To prevent cross-contamination, each cell subset was processed individually, whereas patient and healthy donor samples were processed jointly. The immunoSEQ multiplex PCR was used to amplify TCRB sequences from cDNA, yielding 87-bp fragments that span the CDR3 region. Sequencing of the amplicons was performed on the Illumina HiSeq platform. On the study's bioinformatics: PCR bias was corrected computationally using synthetic template baselines, and reads within Hamming distance 2 were collapsed, with unmergeable singletons discarded. Reads were aligned to IMGT to assign V, D and J genes, CDR3 length, and insertions or deletions at six rearrangement sites. Within each subset, clonotype counts were normalized to sorted cell number, and only after that were true diversity and Gini coefficients computed with the tcR R package. The overlap coefficient, calculated on TCRB nucleotide sequences, was used to measure repertoire sharing. As a proxy for the pre-selection repertoire, out-of-frame TCRB sequences from naive cells were analyzed. TCRdb took over this immuneACCESS table, retaining in-frame rearrangements with V and J assigned. Such tables are incomplete; in checked studies, under half of the missing clones stem from an unresolved V gene, and the remainder is unexplained. The V and J calls and clone size come from that table; D and trimming were worked out from the DNA. The sample profile shows hundreds of thousands of clones; approximately 31% of them were found once. About 0.065% of the sample is held by the ten biggest clonotypes.

A single peripheral blood draw of roughly 0.11 L on average was collected from each donor into heparinised tubes. A BD FACSAria II was used to sort naive, central memory, regulatory and stem cell-like memory CD4+ T cells with a panel that included CD45RO, CCR7, CD25, CD127, CD95 and CD27. All sorted populations exceeded 98% purity. PBMCs were separated immediately by Lymphoprep density gradient centrifugation and were stained directly, without being cultured. Samples were stained and sorted in pairs, with one healthy donor and one patient per experiment, so that batch effects were minimized. Including cysteine and phenylalanine, the CDR3 has 15 amino acids. The sequence is cut down to CDR3 DNA, 45 bases in frame from base 1. The germline V gene (reference sequence) provides CDR1 MNHEY and CDR2 SMNVEV. The V end gives up 6 bases and the J end 5 bases, leaving 10 bases in the junction not matched to a gene.

Sequenced: naive CD4+ T cells from blood. The meaning of the sample's cell subset or site label: true naive CD4+ T cells. Recombination connected TRBV27 to TRBJ2-7, with 10 bases aligning to TRBD1. This clonotype was obtained from a man aged 18 to 30 in good health. The CDR3 protein: CASRRIPGQGNEQYF. The bases read TGTGCCAGCAGAAGGATTCCGGGACAGGGGAACGAGCAGTACTTC.